The clone carrying this T cell receptor (beta chain) was recorded at least ten times. With 5 bases clipped from V and 0 bases from J, the junction kept 11 bases outside the gene matches. The CDR3 has 18 residues. The V gene's germline CDR1 is SGHRS and CDR2 YFSETQ. From RNA transcripts, TCR beta CDR3 regions were amplified. A set of HTBI primers served as the primers for a first-round RT-PCR of the TCR CDR3. TCRdb reprocessed the multiplex PCR reads via MiXCR and lists one record per CDR3 protein. Among around 250,000 distinct CDR3 sequences listed, approximately 14% were seen once. This sample was taken from a study of T cells in Graves' hyperthyroidism and ophthalmopathy. Sampled blood dates from first hyperthyroidism diagnosis, and it precedes any ophthalmopathy symptoms.

This sequence originates from a woman aged 40 to 49 with Graves' hyperthyroidism that later progressed to Graves' ophthalmopathy. The chain joins TRBV5-1 to TRBJ2-1; 10 bases match TRBD2. Sample: blood. CDR3 residues: CASSETSGIFSSYNEQFF. The DNA for the CDR3 is TGCGCCAGCAGTGAAACTAGCGGGATCTTTAGCTCCTACAATGAGCAGTTCTTC.